This paragraph covers one T cell receptor (beta chain) sequence. Its target is unknown. Germline trimming cut 5 bases from V and 4 bases from J; bases unmatched to any gene: 9. This CDR3 has 18 residues. Germline lookup yields CDR1 PRHDT and CDR2 FYEKMQ (reference sequence). The data derive from a study of tumor-infiltrating lymphocytes in localized non-small cell lung cancer. Study-wide background: Resected tumor was paired with non-adjacent uninvolved lung from the same patient. Notes on the study in general: Each assay used a separate piece of the same tissue.

Sequenced by immunoSEQ multiplex PCR; TCRdb stores in-frame clones only, minus some. The sample has 24,000 or so clones, roughly 69% seen once. Sample: lung tumor tissue. The sequence derives from a human donor with non-small cell lung cancer. The chain carries TRBV13 and TRBJ2-2; 14 bases are a match to TRBD2. The CDR3 DNA reads TGTGCCAGCAGCGCAGGGGGACTAGCGGGAGATAGCACCGGGGAGCTGTTTTTT. Its protein product is CASSAGGLAGDSTGELFF.